This T cell receptor beta chain was identified in a study of T cell responses to AZD1222 COVID-19 vaccine. As for the study in general: Some second doses came at about 4 weeks and others at about 12 weeks; these were pooled.

Measured with immunoSEQ multiplex PCR; TCRdb has only the in-frame clones, and not every one. The table includes tens of thousands of clones, more than 90% detected once. This TCR was sampled from an adult in good health. The source was peripheral blood, collected on day 0 of AZD1222 vaccination.

CDR3 nucleotide sequence: TGTGCCAGCAGTTTATATCAAATGAACACTGAAGCTTTCTTT. It is translated as CASSLYQMNTEAFF. The J gene is TRBJ1-1, the V gene TRBV27; D unclear. The germline V gene has CDR1 MNHEY and CDR2 SMNVEV (reference sequence). V was pared by 1 base and J by 0 bases, with 6 bases between. This CDR3 has 14 residues.